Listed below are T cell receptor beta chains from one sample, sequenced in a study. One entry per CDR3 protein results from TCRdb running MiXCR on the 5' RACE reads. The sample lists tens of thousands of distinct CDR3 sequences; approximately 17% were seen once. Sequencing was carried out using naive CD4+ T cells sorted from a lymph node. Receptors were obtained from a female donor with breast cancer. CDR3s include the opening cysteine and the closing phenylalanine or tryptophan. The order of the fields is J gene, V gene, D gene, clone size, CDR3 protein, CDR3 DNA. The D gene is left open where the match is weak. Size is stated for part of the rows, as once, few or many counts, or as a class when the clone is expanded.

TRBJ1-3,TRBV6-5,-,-,CASTNEVTGNTIYF,TGTGCCAGCACCAACGAGGTTACTGGAAACACCATATATTTT
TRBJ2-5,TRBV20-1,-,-,CSARDPAGLETQYF,TGCAGTGCTAGAGATCCCGCGGGGCTGGAGACCCAGTACTTC
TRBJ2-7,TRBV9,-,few,CASSPGSSEPLVEQYF,TGTGCCAGCAGCCCCGGTTCAAGCGAACCTCTTGTTGAGCAGTACTTC
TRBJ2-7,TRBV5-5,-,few,CASRDGRGVYEQYF,TGTGCCAGCAGGGACGGCAGGGGCGTCTACGAGCAGTACTTC
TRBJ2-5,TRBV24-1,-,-,CATGATGINAETQYF,TGTGCCACCGGGGCGACGGGAATAAATGCGGAGACCCAGTACTTC
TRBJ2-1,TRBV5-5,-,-,CASTTERDKQFF,TGTGCCAGCACCACAGAAAGGGACAAGCAGTTCTTC
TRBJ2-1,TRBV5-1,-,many,CASSLAGTYNEQFF,TGCGCCAGCAGCTTGGCCGGGACCTACAATGAGCAGTTCTTC
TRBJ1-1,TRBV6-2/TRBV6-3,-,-,CASSYEVVQNTEAFF,TGTGCCAGCAGTTACGAAGTGGTACAGAACACTGAAGCTTTCTTT
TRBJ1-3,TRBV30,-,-,CAWTGRTGNTIYF,TGTGCCTGGACCGGACGGACTGGAAACACCATATATTTT
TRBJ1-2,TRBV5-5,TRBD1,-,CASSLMDRGSIYGYTF,TGTGCCAGCAGCTTGATGGACAGGGGAAGCATTTATGGCTACACCTTC
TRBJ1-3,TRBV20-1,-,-,CSAREGIDRSGNTIYF,TGCAGTGCTAGAGAAGGCATAGACCGCTCTGGAAACACCATATATTTT
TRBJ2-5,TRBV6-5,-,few,CASRPEDGFQETQYF,TGTGCCAGCAGACCAGAGGACGGTTTCCAAGAGACCCAGTACTTC
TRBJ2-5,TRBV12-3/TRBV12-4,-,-,CASSLRTGGETQYF,TGTGCCAGCAGTCTGAGAACGGGCGGGGAGACCCAGTACTTC
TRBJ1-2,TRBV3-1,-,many,CASSRGRGSYGYTF,TGTGCCAGCAGCCGGGGCAGGGGATCCTATGGCTACACCTTC
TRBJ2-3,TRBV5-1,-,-,CASSLNVLSADTQYF,TGCGCCAGCAGCTTGAATGTTTTGTCAGCAGATACGCAGTATTTT
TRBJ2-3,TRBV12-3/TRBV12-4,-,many,CASSLQTRAFSTDTQYF,TGTGCCAGCAGCTTGCAGACCAGGGCGTTTAGCACAGATACGCAGTATTTT
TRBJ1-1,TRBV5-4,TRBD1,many,CASSLTGVNTEAFF,TGTGCCAGCAGCTTAACAGGGGTGAACACTGAAGCTTTCTTT
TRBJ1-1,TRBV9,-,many,CASSVGSGEMNTEAFF,TGTGCCAGCAGCGTAGGGTCAGGTGAAATGAACACTGAAGCTTTCTTT
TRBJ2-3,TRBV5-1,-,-,CATRPGPRTDTQYF,TGCGCCACCAGACCGGGACCCCGCACAGATACGCAGTATTTT
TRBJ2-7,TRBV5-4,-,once,CVSSSPEGVGEQYF,TGTGTCAGCAGCTCGCCTGAGGGGGTAGGCGAGCAGTACTTC
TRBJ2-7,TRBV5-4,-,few,CASSSPEGVGEQYF,TGTGCCAGCAGCTCGCCTGAGGGGGTAGGCGAGCAGTACTTC
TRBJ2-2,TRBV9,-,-,CASSAQFGTGELFF,TGTGCCAGCAGCGCACAATTTGGGACCGGGGAGCTGTTTTTT
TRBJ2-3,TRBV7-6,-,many,CASSASGPAQYF,TGTGCCAGCAGTGCGTCGGGACCGGCGCAGTATTTT
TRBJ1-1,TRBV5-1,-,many,CASSPTGQGTEAFF,TGCGCCAGCAGTCCGACAGGCCAGGGCACTGAAGCTTTCTTT
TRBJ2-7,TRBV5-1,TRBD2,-,CASNSTSGTYEQYF,TGCGCCAGCAACTCGACTAGCGGTACCTACGAGCAGTACTTC
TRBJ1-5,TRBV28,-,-,CACRGSNHPQHF,TGTGCCTGCCGAGGTAGCAATCACCCCCAGCATTTT
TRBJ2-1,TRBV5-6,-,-,CASSLGGNSYNEQFF,TGTGCCAGCAGCTTAGGCGGGAACTCCTACAATGAGCAGTTCTTC
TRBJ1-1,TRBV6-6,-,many,CASSARVPPIEAFF,TGTGCCAGCAGTGCCAGGGTACCACCGATTGAAGCTTTCTTT
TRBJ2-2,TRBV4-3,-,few,CASSQRGASTGELFF,TGCGCCAGCAGCCAACGGGGGGCGAGCACCGGGGAGCTGTTTTTT
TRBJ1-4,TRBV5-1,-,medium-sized,CASSLVGRREEKLFF,TGCGCCAGCAGCTTGGTGGGACGGCGAGAAGAAAAACTGTTTTTT
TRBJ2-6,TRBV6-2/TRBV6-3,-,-,CASSYEAGHLPGANVLTF,TGTGCCAGCAGTTATGAGGCAGGGCACCTTCCCGGGGCCAACGTCCTGACTTTC
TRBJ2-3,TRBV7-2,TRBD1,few,CASSLTSGGSTDTQYF,TGTGCCAGCAGCTTAACGTCAGGGGGCAGCACAGATACGCAGTATTTT
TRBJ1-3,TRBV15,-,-,CATSRDIDTIYF,TGTGCCACCAGCAGAGACATCGACACCATATATTTT